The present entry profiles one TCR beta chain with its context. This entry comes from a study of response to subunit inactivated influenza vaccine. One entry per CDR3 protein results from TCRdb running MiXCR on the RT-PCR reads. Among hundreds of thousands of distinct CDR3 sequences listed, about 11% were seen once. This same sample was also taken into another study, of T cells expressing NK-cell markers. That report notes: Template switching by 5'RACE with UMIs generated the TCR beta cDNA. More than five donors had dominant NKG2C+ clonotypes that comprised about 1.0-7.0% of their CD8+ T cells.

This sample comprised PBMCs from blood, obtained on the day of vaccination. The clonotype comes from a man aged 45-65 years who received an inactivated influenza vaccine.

The CDR3 loop reads CASSIQGMSNQPQHF. As DNA, the CDR3 is TGTGCCAGTAGTATACAGGGGATGAGCAATCAGCCCCAGCATTTT. The chain employs TRBV19 and TRBJ1-5, with D tentatively TRBD1 (6 bases). The CDR3 is 15 amino acids. The germline V gene has CDR1 LNHDA and CDR2 SQIVND (reference sequence). V lost 2 bases and J 1 base, leaving 9 bases between the germline ends.